One and the same sample provided the 31 T cell receptor beta chains below, sequenced in a study of patients and donors after allogeneic stem cell transplantation. A single record per CDR3 protein comes from TCRdb applying MiXCR to the RT-PCR reads. The table shows approximately 250,000 distinct CDR3 sequences, with 13% to 15% occurring only once. The sequencing sample was made of blood, either unsorted or a sorted T cell fraction (not recorded which). These receptors were collected from a human donor who was either an allogeneic HSCT recipient or a stem cell or donor lymphocyte infusion donor (not recorded which). It is not recorded whose cells these are; they may come from a transplant donor.

This clonotype was detected many times. The chain is built from TRBV24-1 and TRBJ1-2; D not resolved. Germline CDR1 reads KGHDR; CDR2 reads SFDVKD. The CDR3 runs to 14 residues. The V end was cut by 4 bases, the J end by 6 bases, with 14 bases between. The CDR3 sequence is CATSDTGLSHGYTF. The CDR3 DNA reads TGTGCCACCAGTGACACGGGCCTCAGCCATGGCTACACCTTC.

This clonotype was detected only a few times. The V gene is TRBV6-1, the J gene TRBJ1-1, with D perhaps TRBD1 (6 bases). Germline CDR1 and CDR2: MNHNS and SASEGT. This CDR3 is built from 14 residues. The V and J ends lost 6 bases and 5 bases respectively, with 16 bases between them. The CDR3 here is CASSQGPPGTEAFF. The CDR3 coding sequence is TGTGCCAGCAGCCAGGGGCCCCCGGGGACTGAAGCTTTCTTT.

The table lists this clonotype with a few counts. J is TRBJ2-1 and V is TRBV7-9; 7 nucleotides agree with TRBD1. V was clipped by 8 bases and J by 15 bases; unmatched bases: 10. This CDR3 region has 11 residues. The germline V gene encodes CDR1 SEHNR and CDR2 FQNEAQ (reference sequence). The CDR3 DNA reads TGTGCCAGCGATATCGGGGACAGCGCGTTCTTC. This encodes CASDIGDSAFF.

In its sample, this clonotype was seen many times. The V call is TRBV5-6, the J call TRBJ2-5; 11 bases agree with TRBD1. This CDR3 spans 15 amino acids. J lost 7 bases, V lost 4 bases, and 9 bases had no gene match. Germline loops: CDR1 SGHDT, CDR2 YYEEEE. This CDR3 is CASSLTGTGGRTQYF. In DNA form, the CDR3 reads TGTGCCAGCAGCCTAACCGGGACAGGGGGGCGGACCCAGTACTTC.

Only a few counts were recorded for this clonotype. V gene TRBV4-3 combines with J gene TRBJ1-3; TRBD1 matches 8 bases. The CDR3 sequence is 16 residues long. Germline values: CDR1 LGHNA, CDR2 YSLEER. After removal of 5 bases from V and 3 bases from J, the junction contained 9 bases not matched to a gene. CDR3 sequence (DNA): TGCGCCAGCAGCTCCGCCGGGACAGGATATGGAAACACCATATATTTT. It codes for CASSSAGTGYGNTIYF.

The chain carries TRBV7-2 and TRBJ2-3, with D possibly matching TRBD2 (6 bases). Germline lookup yields CDR1 SGHTA and CDR2 FQGNSA. There are 17 residues in the CDR3. V gave up 5 bases and J gave up 5 bases, with 23 bases separating them. The CDR3 here is CASSDTRRGVSRDTQYF. For the CDR3, the DNA is TGTGCCAGCAGCGACACCCGGCGCGGGGTATCGCGAGATACGCAGTATTTT.

This clonotype showed up many times. The V call is TRBV9, the J call TRBJ2-1, with 12 bases matching TRBD2. The CDR3 runs to 18 residues. The trim removed 0 bases at V and 2 bases at J, leaving 6 bases unmatched. Germline lookup yields CDR1 SGDLS and CDR2 YYNGEE. CDR3 bases: TGTGCCAGCAGCGTAGGGACTAGCGGGACCCGTACCTACAATGAGCAGTTCTTC. Translated, it gives CASSVGTSGTRTYNEQFF.

This clonotype was counted many times. The rearrangement uses TRBV2 and TRBJ2-7; D uncertain. Trimming took 11 bases from V and 0 from J, leaving 14 bases between them. This CDR3 contains 13 residues. CDR1 and CDR2 from the germline V gene are SNHLY and FYNNEI. Here the CDR3 reads CAGVRTASYEQYF. The CDR3 bases are TGTGCCGGAGTCCGGACGGCCTCCTACGAGCAGTACTTC.

This clonotype has just a few counts. The J gene is TRBJ1-2, the V gene TRBV20-1; 7 bases line up with TRBD1. Germline V gene sequence: CDR1 DFQATT, CDR2 SNEGSKA (reference sequence). The CDR3 has 13 residues. With V trimmed by 5 bases and J by 5 bases, 8 bases remained unmatched. The CDR3 protein is CSAETGVNYGYTF. DNA for the CDR3: TGCAGTGCTGAAACAGGGGTTAATTATGGCTACACCTTC.

There are a few counts of this clonotype. This chain connects TRBV5-1 to TRBJ2-6; D not resolved. Trimming removed 0 bases at V and 0 bases at J, with 10 bases between. The CDR3 is 17 residues long. Looked up from germline, CDR1 is SGHRS and CDR2 is YFSETQ. The CDR3 nucleotides read TGCGCCAGCAGCTTGGACAGTTTCAACTCTGGGGCCAACGTCCTGACTTTC. It specifies CASSLDSFNSGANVLTF.

This clonotype was counted a few times. The J gene is TRBJ2-1, the V gene TRBV2, with D perhaps TRBD1 (5 bases). This CDR3 has 16 amino acids. Germline loops: CDR1 SNHLY, CDR2 FYNNEI. Trimming cost V 4 bases and J 0 bases, with 13 bases left between them. CDR3 protein: CASSGGGPSSYNEQFF. The CDR3 DNA is TGTGCCAGCAGTGGGGGCGGACCTAGCTCCTACAATGAGCAGTTCTTC.

This clonotype was counted once. This rearrangement joins TRBV11-3 to TRBJ1-3; no clear D gene. V gave up 5 bases and J gave up 2 bases, with 7 bases separating them. Germline CDR1 SGHNT, CDR2 YENEEA. The CDR3 totals 13 residues. This CDR3 is CASSRTAGNTIYF. The CDR3 DNA reads TGTGCCAGCAGCCGGACGGCTGGAAACACCATATATTTT.

The V gene is TRBV9, the J gene TRBJ2-1, with 10 bases aligning to TRBD2. The germline V gene encodes CDR1 SGDLS and CDR2 YYNGEE. J gave up 2 bases and V 3 bases, and 5 bases lay outside the gene matches. CDR3 length: 16 residues. CDR3 loop: CASSERTSGAYNEQFF. CDR3 in DNA: TGTGCCAGCAGCGAACGGACTAGCGGAGCCTACAATGAGCAGTTCTTC. The whole variable domain, remainder taken from reference TRBV9 and TRBJ2-1, is DSGVTQTPKHLITATGQRVTLRCSPRSGDLSVYWYQQSLDQGLQFLIQYYNGEERAKGNILERFSAQQFPDLHSELNLSSLELGDSALYFCASSERTSGAYNEQFFGPGTRLTVL.

This clonotype showed up many times. This chain links TRBV2 with TRBJ1-5; a possible D gene is TRBD1 (5 bases). Between the trimmed V and J ends, which lost 5 bases and 7 bases, there was a span of 12 bases. Looked up from germline, CDR1 is SNHLY and CDR2 is FYNNEI. The CDR3 has 13 amino acids. The CDR3 sequence is CASSPQGRQPQHF. CDR3 bases: TGTGCCAGCAGTCCCCAGGGACGCCAGCCCCAGCATTTT.

The sample holds many counts of this clonotype. This chain connects TRBV5-1 to TRBJ1-1; no clear D. V was pared by 0 bases and J by 6 bases, with 12 bases between. This CDR3 contains 14 residues. CDR1 and CDR2 (germline): SGHRS, YFSETQ. Written as DNA, the CDR3 is TGCGCCAGCAGCTTGGTAGGGTCATTGGCTGAAGCTTTCTTT. It codes for CASSLVGSLAEAFF.

This clonotype is labeled medium-sized (0.01 to 0.1%). The chain uses TRBV24-1 and TRBJ2-3; TRBD1 agrees at 10 bases. The germline CDR1 and CDR2 sequences are KGHDR and SFDVKD. V trimming: 4 bases; J trimming: 2 bases; junction bases outside the gene matches: 5. The CDR3 length is 16 residues. CDR3 region: CATSDRGTGATDTQYF. The CDR3 DNA follows: TGTGCCACCAGTGACCGCGGGACAGGGGCCACAGATACGCAGTATTTT.

This clonotype was counted between two and nine times. The J gene is TRBJ1-4, the V gene TRBV6-1, with D possibly TRBD1 on 6 matching bases. CDR3 length: 16 residues. Germline V gene data show CDR1 as MNHNS and CDR2 as SASEGT. The germline V and J ends were trimmed by 4 bases and 2 bases, with 14 bases remaining between them. CDR3 region: CASSGIRGRTNEKLFF. The CDR3 bases are TGTGCCAGCAGTGGGATCCGGGGGCGGACTAATGAAAAACTGTTTTTT.

The rearrangement uses TRBV7-9 and TRBJ2-1; 13 bases map to TRBD2. CDR3 length: 16 residues. Looked up from germline, CDR1 is SEHNR and CDR2 is FQNEAQ (reference sequence). Losses at the gene ends were 0 bases for V and 8 bases for J; bases not matched to a gene: 4. The CDR3 protein is CASSLAVTSGRDEQFF. DNA of the CDR3: TGTGCCAGCAGCTTAGCGGTAACTAGCGGGAGGGATGAGCAGTTCTTC. Full variable domain (rest looked up from reference TRBV7-9 and TRBJ2-1): DTGVSQNPRHKITKRGQNVTFRCDPISEHNRLYWYRQTLGQGPEFLTYFQNEAQLEKSRLLSDRFSAERPKGSFSTLEIQRTEQGDSAMYLCASSLAVTSGRDEQFFGPGTRLTVL.

This clonotype has just a few counts. The rearrangement uses TRBV19 and TRBJ2-1; D gene uncertain. Trimming removed 6 bases from V and 2 bases from J, with 11 bases in between. Per germline, CDR1 LNHDA and CDR2 SQIVND (reference sequence). The CDR3 loop spans 14 amino acids. CDR3 bases: TGTGCCAGTAGCACACGCGAGCCCTACAATGAGCAGTTCTTC. The encoded protein is CASSTREPYNEQFF.

The chain uses TRBV7-8 and TRBJ1-4; D is uncertain. Germline CDR1 SGHVS, CDR2 FQNEAQ. CDR3 length equals 14 residues. With 5 bases removed from V and 7 bases from J, the gap between germline ends came to 14 bases. CDR3 in amino acids: CASSARVKGEKLFF. The CDR3 DNA is TGTGCCAGCAGCGCGAGGGTTAAGGGTGAAAAACTGTTTTTT.

This clonotype was found a few times. The chain is built from TRBV20-1 and TRBJ2-3; D remains ambiguous. V gave up 2 bases and J gave up 4 bases, with 7 bases separating them. The V gene's germline CDR1 is DFQATT and CDR2 SNEGSKA (reference sequence). The length of the CDR3 is 12 residues. Here the CDR3 DNA reads TGCAGTGCTAGATCGAACTCAGATACGCAGTATTTT. Translated: CSARSNSDTQYF.

This clonotype was found once. The V gene is TRBV7-3, the J gene TRBJ2-1; TRBD2 aligns across 8 bases. Losses at the gene ends were 4 bases for V and 15 bases for J; bases not matched to a gene: 14. In germline, CDR1 is SGHTA, CDR2 FQGTGA. The CDR3 is made up of 14 amino acids. Here the CDR3 reads CASSSAGTRPRLFF. In nucleotides, the CDR3 is TGTGCCAGCAGCTCGGCGGGGACTAGACCCCGTCTGTTCTTC.

This clonotype was detected many times. The CDR3 here is CASNQPGLGGHTQYF. CDR3 DNA sequence: TGTGCCAGTAATCAGCCGGGACTGGGAGGTCATACGCAGTATTTT. The chain uses TRBV19 and TRBJ2-3, with D possibly matching TRBD2 (6 bases). Per the germline V gene, CDR1 is LNHDA and CDR2 is SQIVND (reference sequence). This CDR3 region has 15 residues. The V and J ends lost 7 bases and 7 bases respectively, with 21 bases between them.

The genes are TRBV5-1 and TRBJ1-1; D unclear. The CDR3 is 15 residues long. The germline V gene encodes CDR1 SGHRS and CDR2 YFSETQ. V lost 0 bases to trimming and J lost 1 base, with 10 bases between them. The DNA of the CDR3 is TGCGCCAGCAGCTTGGTGGTCAGAGAGAACACTGAAGCTTTCTTT. Its translation is CASSLVVRENTEAFF.

This clonotype was detected once. This chain connects TRBV19 to TRBJ1-5; possibly TRBD1 for D (5 bases). Germline CDR1 reads LNHDA; CDR2 reads SQIVND (reference sequence). Trimming stripped 4 bases from V and 2 bases from J, with 21 bases between. This CDR3 spans 18 amino acids. CDR3 DNA: TGTGCCAGTAGTAGGATAAATATCAGGGTTCAGGGCAATCAGCCCCAGCATTTT. Encoded protein: CASSRINIRVQGNQPQHF.

The V and J genes are TRBV3-1 and TRBJ1-6, with D possibly matching TRBD1 (5 bases). Trimming removed 9 bases from V and 14 bases from J, with 20 bases in between. CDR3 length equals 13 residues. Germline CDR1 is LGHDT and CDR2 is YNNKEL (reference sequence). Written as DNA, the CDR3 is TGTGCCAGTTGGGGACCGGATAAAGGGGCCCTCCACTTT. Translated: CASWGPDKGALHF.

The J gene is TRBJ1-3, the V gene TRBV12-3 or TRBV12-4; no clear D gene. This CDR3 contains 10 residues. Trimming removed 7 bases from V and 7 bases from J, with 5 bases in between. CDR3 sequence reads: CASKRNTIYF. CDR3 sequence (DNA): TGTGCCAGCAAGCGGAACACCATATATTTT.

The chain joins TRBV29-1 to TRBJ2-3; 10 bases line up with TRBD2. Losses at the gene ends were 6 bases for V and 3 bases for J; bases not matched to a gene: 6. CDR1 and CDR2 (germline): SQVTM, ANQGSEA. This CDR3 region has 14 residues. The CDR3 sequence: CSVKREGRTDTQYF. The CDR3 DNA reads as TGCAGCGTGAAGCGGGAGGGACGGACAGATACGCAGTATTTT.

The V and J genes are TRBV20-1 and TRBJ2-7; unclear D gene. The germline CDR1 and CDR2 sequences are DFQATT and SNEGSKA (reference sequence). V was shortened by 0 bases and J by 6 bases, with 6 bases between the two germline ends. The CDR3 loop spans 11 amino acids. The CDR3 spells CSAREGLEQYF. The CDR3 nucleotides read TGCAGTGCTAGAGAGGGTCTCGAGCAGTACTTC.

The chain couples TRBV9 to TRBJ1-2, with 9 positions matching TRBD1. Trimming cost V 3 bases and J 5 bases; bases outside gene matches: 8. The CDR3 has 15 amino acids. The germline CDR1 and CDR2 sequences are SGDLS and YYNGEE. The CDR3 sequence is CASSARDREEYGYTF. In DNA, the CDR3 is TGTGCCAGCAGCGCCCGGGACAGGGAAGAGTATGGCTACACCTTC.

This clonotype was observed a few times. The J gene is TRBJ2-5, the V gene TRBV20-1; D unclear. The germline CDR1 and CDR2 sequences are DFQATT and SNEGSKA (reference sequence). V lost 5 bases, J lost 5 bases, and 15 bases lay in between. This CDR3 region has 13 residues. The CDR3 reads CSAGPTSDETQYF. The CDR3 DNA reads TGCAGTGCTGGCCCAACTTCCGACGAGACCCAGTACTTC.